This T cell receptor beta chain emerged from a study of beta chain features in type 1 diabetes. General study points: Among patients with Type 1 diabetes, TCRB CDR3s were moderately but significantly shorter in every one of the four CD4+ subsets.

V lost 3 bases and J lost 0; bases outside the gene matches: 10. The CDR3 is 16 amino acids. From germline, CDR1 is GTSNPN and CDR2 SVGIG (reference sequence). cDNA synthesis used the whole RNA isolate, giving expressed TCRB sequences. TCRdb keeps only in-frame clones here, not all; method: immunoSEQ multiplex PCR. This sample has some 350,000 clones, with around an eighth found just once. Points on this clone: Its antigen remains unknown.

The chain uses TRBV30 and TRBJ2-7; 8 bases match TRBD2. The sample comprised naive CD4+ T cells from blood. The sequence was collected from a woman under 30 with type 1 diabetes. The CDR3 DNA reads TGTGCCTGGAGCAGAACCTTCGGGACTAGCTCCTACGAGCAGTACTTC. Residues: CAWSRTFGTSSYEQYF.